This is a list of T cell receptor beta chains from one sample in a study of somatic mutations in cytotoxic T cells in rheumatoid arthritis. Measured with immunoSEQ multiplex PCR; TCRdb has only the in-frame clones, and not every one. Found here are roughly 11,000 clones, approximately 71% of them singletons; the top ten hold around 40%. The sample comprised CD8+ T cells sorted from blood. The receptors were sampled from an adult with rheumatoid arthritis. The CDR3 runs from the conserved cysteine through the conserved F or W. The D gene is left open where the match is weak. Part of the rows lack a size; the others show once, few, many or a class for expanded clones.

CDR3	DNA	V	J	size	D
CASSISANTGELFF	TGCGCCAGCAGCATAAGCGCGAACACCGGGGAGCTGTTTTTT	TRBV4-1	TRBJ2-2	-	-
CASSSPFSSYNEQFF	TGTGCCAGCAGCTCACCATTCTCCTCCTACAATGAGCAGTTCTTC	TRBV5-4	TRBJ2-1	-	-
CASSIGQGTLYYEQYF	TGTGCCAGCAGCATAGGACAGGGCACGCTATACTACGAGCAGTACTTC	TRBV5-6	TRBJ2-7	few	TRBD1
CASSLEGPWMNTEAFF	TGCGCCAGCAGCTTGGAGGGTCCCTGGATGAACACTGAAGCTTTCTTT	TRBV5-1	TRBJ1-1	few	-
CASSSAGTGYGYTF	TGTGCCAGCAGCTCCGCCGGGACAGGCTATGGCTACACCTTC	TRBV5-6	TRBJ1-2	-	TRBD1
CASSPTYEQYF	TGTGCCAGCAGTCCTACCTACGAGCAGTACTTC	TRBV28	TRBJ2-7	few	-
CASSLQGKGATEAFF	TGTGCCAGCAGCTTACAAGGGAAAGGCGCGACTGAAGCTTTCTTT	TRBV13	TRBJ1-1	-	-
CASSEPGWGSNEQFF	TGTGCCAGCAGCGAGCCAGGATGGGGGTCCAATGAGCAGTTCTTC	TRBV9	TRBJ2-1	medium-sized	-
CASSLRVGTGTEAFF	TGTGCCAGCAGCTTAAGGGTGGGGACGGGCACTGAAGCTTTCTTT	TRBV7-9	TRBJ1-1	few	-
CASSLGQERGSSTEAFF	TGTGCCAGCAGCTTAGGCCAGGAGCGGGGGTCAAGCACTGAAGCTTTCTTT	TRBV13	TRBJ1-1	-	-
CASSLAISGGLDTQYF	TGTGCCAGCAGCTTGGCGATTAGCGGGGGGTTAGATACGCAGTATTTT	TRBV5-6	TRBJ2-3	few	TRBD2
CASSSGTGEYF	TGTGCCAGCAGCTCCGGGACAGGGGAATATTTT	TRBV5-6	TRBJ2-3	-	TRBD1
CASSPGQSYEQYF	TGCGCCAGCAGCCCGGGACAAAGCTACGAGCAGTACTTC	TRBV4-1	TRBJ2-7	-	-
CASTQGGLLPNYEQYF	TGTGCCAGCACCCAAGGGGGGCTTTTACCAAACTACGAGCAGTACTTC	TRBV7-9	TRBJ2-7	-	-